One and the same sample provided the 18 T cell receptor beta chains below, sequenced in a study of shared clonotypes between healthy human individuals. The data were produced by immunoSEQ multiplex PCR, yet TCRdb's version contains in-frame clones alone and is incomplete. The table has millions of clones, around nine tenths seen once; the top ten hold under 0.15%. The material sequenced was naive CD4+ T cells sorted from blood. Subset here: CD45RA+ positively selected. These TCRs come from a young man in good health.

This chain links TRBV5-8 with TRBJ1-2; weak D call: TRBD1 (6 bases). This CDR3 is built from 14 residues. Trimming stripped 1 base from V and 8 bases from J, with 15 bases between. In germline, CDR1 is SGHTS, CDR2 YDEGEE. The CDR3 nucleotides are TGTGCCAGCAGCTTGCAGTTAGGACAGAGCGGCTACACCTTC. Translating it yields CASSLQLGQSGYTF.

The chain is built from TRBV18 and TRBJ1-5, with D perhaps matching TRBD1 (6 bases). Germline CDR1 is KGHSH and CDR2 is LQKENI. V was cut by 1 base and J by 2 bases, with 12 bases left in between. The length of the CDR3 is 16 residues. CDR3 sequence: CASSPRGGAGNQPQHF. The CDR3 DNA sequence: TGTGCCAGCTCACCACGCGGGGGCGCGGGCAATCAGCCCCAGCATTTT.

The chain links TRBV6-5 to TRBJ1-6, with D maybe TRBD1 (5 bases). The germline V and J ends were trimmed by 2 bases and 5 bases, with 10 bases remaining between them. This CDR3 is 15 amino acids long. Germline V lookup: CDR1 MNHEY, CDR2 SVGAGI. CDR3 in DNA: TGTGCCAGCAGTTACACCGGGACGGATAATTCACCCCTCCACTTT. Encoded protein: CASSYTGTDNSPLHF.

The rearrangement joins TRBV6-6 to TRBJ1-1; D possibly corresponds to TRBD1 (5 bases). CDR1 and CDR2 from the germline V gene are MNHNY and SVGAGI (reference sequence). Trimming removed 2 bases from V and 6 bases from J, with 13 bases in between. The CDR3 has 14 amino acids. The CDR3 region has the DNA TGTGCCAGCAGTTACCCCCCGGGGCGGCCTGAAGCTTTCTTT. This sequence encodes CASSYPPGRPEAFF.

V is TRBV20-1 and J is TRBJ2-5; D gene ambiguous. This CDR3 region has 10 residues. Germline values: CDR1 DFQATT, CDR2 SNEGSKA (reference sequence). V gave up 5 bases and J gave up 3 bases, with 4 bases separating them. The CDR3 DNA sequence: TGCAGTGCTCCTGAAGAGACCCAGTACTTC. Protein sequence: CSAPEETQYF.

This chain joins TRBV6-4 and TRBJ1-5, with a weak D call TRBD1 (5 bases). The length of the CDR3 is 15 residues. Germline-derived CDR1 and CDR2 are MRHNA and SNTAGT. V was clipped by 2 bases and J by 5 bases, with 13 bases between them. In DNA, the CDR3 is TGTGCCAGCAGTGACGGGACCTATGTCGATCAGCCCCAGCATTTT. It encodes CASSDGTYVDQPQHF.

The V and J genes are TRBV28 and TRBJ1-4; 7 nucleotides agree with TRBD1. Trimming at V came to 4 bases and at J to 1 base, leaving 3 bases not matched to a gene. In germline, CDR1 is MDHEN, CDR2 SYDVKM. This CDR3 is 15 amino acids long. Here the CDR3 DNA reads TGTGCCAGCAGTTCGTCAGGGGGAACTAATGAAAAACTGTTTTTT. Translating it yields CASSSSGGTNEKLFF.

The chain combines TRBV19 with TRBJ1-1, with TRBD1 matching over 7 bases. Germline V CDR1 and CDR2: LNHDA, SQIVND (reference sequence). Trimming cost V 3 bases and J 2 bases; bases outside gene matches: 3. This CDR3 spans 14 amino acids. CDR3 protein: CASSITGDNTEAFF. In DNA, the CDR3 is TGTGCCAGTAGTATCACAGGGGACAACACTGAAGCTTTCTTT. Variable domain in full (rest from reference TRBV19 and TRBJ1-1): DGGITQSPKYLFRKEGQNVTLSCEQNLNHDAMYWYRQDPGQGLRLIYYSQIVNDFQKGDIAEGYSVSREKKESFPLTVTSAQKNPTAFYLCASSITGDNTEAFFGQGTRLTVV.

Of note for this clone: Distinct nucleotide sequences in the sample also encode this CDR3. The J gene is TRBJ2-7, the V gene TRBV18, with D perhaps given as TRBD1 or TRBD2 (5 bases each). CDR1 is KGHSH, CDR2 LQKENI, per germline. This CDR3 is built from 14 residues. V was shortened by 3 bases and J by 2 bases, with 11 bases between the two germline ends. CDR3 region: CASSPRDRPYEQYF. The CDR3 bases are TGTGCCAGCTCACCGAGGGACCGACCCTACGAGCAGTACTTC.

The rearrangement joins TRBV27 to TRBJ2-1, with 7 bases matching TRBD1. J gave up 4 bases and V 5 bases, and 8 bases lay outside the gene matches. Germline CDR1 MNHEY, CDR2 SMNVEV (reference sequence). The CDR3 spans 15 residues. DNA for the CDR3: TGTGCCAGCAGTCTCCGGGACAGCACTTACAATGAGCAGTTCTTC. Residues: CASSLRDSTYNEQFF.

This clone was picked up a small number of times. The J gene is TRBJ1-2, the V gene TRBV7-9; a weak D match, TRBD1 (5 bases). Deletions cut 8 bases from V and 4 bases from J, with 20 bases between. This CDR3 spans 15 amino acids. Germline CDR1 SEHNR, CDR2 FQNEAQ (reference sequence). The CDR3 loop reads CASGGVDAVVYGYTF. DNA of the CDR3: TGTGCCAGCGGGGGAGTGGACGCAGTTGTCTATGGCTACACCTTC.

The chain employs TRBV29-1 and TRBJ1-2; weak D call: TRBD1 (5 bases). Germline CDR1 and CDR2: SQVTM and ANQGSEA. Deletions cut 3 bases from V and 0 bases from J, with 14 bases between. The CDR3 loop spans 15 amino acids. CDR3 in amino acids: CSVEEFSGANYGYTF. CDR3 DNA: TGCAGCGTTGAGGAATTTTCGGGGGCTAACTATGGCTACACCTTC.

V gene TRBV6-5 combines with J gene TRBJ1-4; D unclear. Germline CDR1 and CDR2: MNHEY and SVGAGI. Trimming removed 6 bases from V and 2 bases from J, with 13 bases in between. CDR3 length equals 15 residues. In DNA, the CDR3 is TGTGCCAGCAGGGAGGGTCCTGCCACTAATGAAAAACTGTTTTTT. Translating it yields CASREGPATNEKLFF.

This sequence joins TRBV10-3 and TRBJ2-1; 12 bases align to TRBD2. This CDR3 has 16 residues. Per the germline V gene, CDR1 is ENHRY and CDR2 is SYGVKD. V gave up 7 bases and J gave up 4 bases; unmatched junction bases: 8. The CDR3 DNA sequence: TGTGCCATCACCAACACCGGGACTAGCGGGTACAATGAGCAGTTCTTC. It is translated as CAITNTGTSGYNEQFF.

The chain has TRBV2 and TRBJ1-2; 7 bases fit TRBD1. The trim removed 6 bases at V and 6 bases at J, leaving 13 bases unmatched. The CDR3 extends over 15 amino acids. Germline CDR1 reads SNHLY; CDR2 reads FYNNEI. The CDR3 loop reads CASSPGQQGRDGYTF. Here the CDR3 DNA reads TGTGCCAGCAGCCCGGGCCAACAGGGGAGGGATGGCTACACCTTC.

This chain links TRBV10-3 with TRBJ2-1; 9 positions agree with TRBD2. J gave up 4 bases and V 4 bases, and 5 bases lay outside the gene matches. Per germline, CDR1 ENHRY and CDR2 SYGVKD. This CDR3 contains 15 residues. Written as DNA, the CDR3 is TGTGCCATCAGTGCCCGCGGGGGGGGATACAATGAGCAGTTCTTC. Its protein product is CAISARGGGYNEQFF.

This chain joins TRBV7-9 and TRBJ1-2; D is undetermined. Germline-derived CDR1 and CDR2 are SEHNR and FQNEAQ (reference sequence). With 1 base removed from V and 1 base from J, the gap between germline ends came to 10 bases. The CDR3 sequence is 15 residues long. CDR3 DNA: TGTGCCAGCAGCTTAGAGGGAGGGAGTAACTATGGCTACACCTTC. It yields the protein CASSLEGGSNYGYTF. The complete variable domain, with remaining parts taken from reference TRBV7-9 and TRBJ1-2, reads DTGVSQNPRHKITKRGQNVTFRCDPISEHNRLYWYRQTLGQGPEFLTYFQNEAQLEKSRLLSDRFSAERPKGSFSTLEIQRTEQGDSAMYLCASSLEGGSNYGYTFGSGTRLTVV.

The gene calls are TRBV4-1 and TRBJ2-1; TRBD2 matches at 7 bases. V dropped 0 bases and J dropped 0; count of bases not matched to a gene: 2. CDR1 and CDR2 from the germline V gene are MGHRA and YSYEKL. The CDR3 loop spans 16 amino acids. CDR3 in DNA: TGCGCCAGCAGCCAAGATTGGGGGGGCTCCTACAATGAGCAGTTCTTC. Protein product: CASSQDWGGSYNEQFF.